This paragraph reports one T cell receptor (beta chain). Its target is not known. The CDR3 is 13 residues long. V dropped 5 bases and J dropped 3 bases, with 10 bases sitting between them. Germline V gene data show CDR1 as SEHNR and CDR2 as FQNEAQ (reference sequence). TCRdb re-called the 5' RACE reads with MiXCR, one entry per CDR3 protein. The sample contains 150,000 to 200,000 distinct CDR3 sequences, just over 9.5% of which appear only once. This specimen comes from a study of CD8 T cells in ankylosing spondylitis. General observations from the study: Clones tied to disease were said to be significantly enriched in matched ankylosing spondylitis synovial fluid. What appeared characteristic of ankylosing spondylitis blood was a TCR beta motif of fewer than ten highly homologous variants.

The sequenced sample consisted of blood, either unsorted or a sorted T cell fraction (not recorded which). The V and J genes are TRBV7-9 and TRBJ1-1; D gene ambiguous. The sequence was obtained from a female donor with ankylosing spondylitis or in good health (not recorded which). CDR3 protein: CASSPLDDTEAFF. The DNA of the CDR3 is TGTGCCAGCAGCCCCCTTGATGACACTGAAGCTTTCTTT. The variable domain in full, with the rest retrieved from reference TRBV7-9 and TRBJ1-1, is DTGVSQNPRHKITKRGQNVTFRCDPISEHNRLYWYRQTLGQGPEFLTYFQNEAQLEKSRLLSDRFSAERPKGSFSTLEIQRTEQGDSAMYLCASSPLDDTEAFFGQGTRLTVV.